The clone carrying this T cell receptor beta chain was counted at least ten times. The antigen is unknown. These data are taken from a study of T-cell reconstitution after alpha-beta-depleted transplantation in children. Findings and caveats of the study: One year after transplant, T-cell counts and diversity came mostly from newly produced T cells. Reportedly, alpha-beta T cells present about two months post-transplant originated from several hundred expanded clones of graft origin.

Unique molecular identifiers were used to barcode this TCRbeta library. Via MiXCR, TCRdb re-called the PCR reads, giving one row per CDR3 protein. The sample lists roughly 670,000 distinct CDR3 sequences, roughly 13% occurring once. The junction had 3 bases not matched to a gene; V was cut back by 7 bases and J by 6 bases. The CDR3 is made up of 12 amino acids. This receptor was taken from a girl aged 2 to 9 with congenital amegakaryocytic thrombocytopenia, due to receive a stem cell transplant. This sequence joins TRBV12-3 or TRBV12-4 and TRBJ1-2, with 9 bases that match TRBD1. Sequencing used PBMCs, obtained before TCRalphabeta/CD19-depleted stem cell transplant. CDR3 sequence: CASTGTGHGYTF. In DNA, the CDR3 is TGTGCCAGCACCGGGACAGGGCATGGCTACACCTTC.